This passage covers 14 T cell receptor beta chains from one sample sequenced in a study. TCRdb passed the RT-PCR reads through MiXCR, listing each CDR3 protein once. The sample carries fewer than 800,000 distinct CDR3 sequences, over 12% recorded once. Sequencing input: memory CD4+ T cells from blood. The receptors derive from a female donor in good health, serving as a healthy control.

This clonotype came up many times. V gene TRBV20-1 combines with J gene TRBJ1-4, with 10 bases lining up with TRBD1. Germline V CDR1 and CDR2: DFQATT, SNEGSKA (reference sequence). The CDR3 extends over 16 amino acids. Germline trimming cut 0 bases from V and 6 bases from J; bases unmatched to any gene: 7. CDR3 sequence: CSARDPGGQGHEKLFF. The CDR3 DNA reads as TGCAGTGCTAGAGATCCGGGGGGACAGGGGCATGAAAAACTGTTTTTT.

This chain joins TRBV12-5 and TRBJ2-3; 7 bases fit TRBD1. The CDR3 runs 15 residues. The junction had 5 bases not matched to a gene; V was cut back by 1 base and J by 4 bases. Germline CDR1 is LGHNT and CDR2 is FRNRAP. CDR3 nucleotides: TGTGCTAGTGGTTTGGGAACAGGGGATGCAGATACGCAGTATTTT. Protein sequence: CASGLGTGDADTQYF.

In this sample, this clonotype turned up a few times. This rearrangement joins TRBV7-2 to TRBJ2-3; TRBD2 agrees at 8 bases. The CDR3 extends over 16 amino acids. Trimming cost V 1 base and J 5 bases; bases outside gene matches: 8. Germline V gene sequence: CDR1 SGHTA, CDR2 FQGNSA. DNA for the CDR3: TGTGCCAGCAGCTTAGTGGGGACTAGTGCTGGAGATACGCAGTATTTT. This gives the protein CASSLVGTSAGDTQYF.

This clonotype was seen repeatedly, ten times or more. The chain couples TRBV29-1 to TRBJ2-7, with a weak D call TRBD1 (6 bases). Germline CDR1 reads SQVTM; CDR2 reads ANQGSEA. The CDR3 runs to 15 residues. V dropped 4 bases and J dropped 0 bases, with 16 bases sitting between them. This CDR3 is CSVGFGGLRSYEQYF. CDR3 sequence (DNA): TGCAGCGTTGGTTTTGGGGGCCTCCGCTCCTACGAGCAGTACTTC.

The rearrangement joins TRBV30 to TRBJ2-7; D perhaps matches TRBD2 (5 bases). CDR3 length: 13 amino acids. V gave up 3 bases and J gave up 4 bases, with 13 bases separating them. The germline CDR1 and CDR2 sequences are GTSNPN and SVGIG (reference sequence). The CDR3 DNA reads TGTGCCTGGAGCCGGGGTTCTCAGTACGAGCAGTACTTC. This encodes CAWSRGSQYEQYF.

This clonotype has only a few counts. CDR3 in amino acids: CASSLYRGTSNQPQHF. The CDR3 region has the DNA TGTGCCAGCAGCTTGTATCGGGGGACTAGCAATCAGCCCCAGCATTTT. V gene TRBV5-6 combines with J gene TRBJ1-5, with D perhaps TRBD1 (5 bases). Germline CDR1 and CDR2: SGHDT and YYEEEE. This CDR3 has 16 amino acids. The V end lost 1 base, the J end lost 0 bases, and 11 bases lay between the germline ends.

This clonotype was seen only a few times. CDR3 DNA: TGTGCCAGGGCAAGGACTAGCGTCCAAGAGACCCAGTACTTC. This sequence encodes CARARTSVQETQYF. The rearrangement uses TRBV21-1 and TRBJ2-5; TRBD2, the table's D call, was not compared with the DNA. TRBV21-1 represents a pseudogene. The CDR3 loop spans 14 amino acids.

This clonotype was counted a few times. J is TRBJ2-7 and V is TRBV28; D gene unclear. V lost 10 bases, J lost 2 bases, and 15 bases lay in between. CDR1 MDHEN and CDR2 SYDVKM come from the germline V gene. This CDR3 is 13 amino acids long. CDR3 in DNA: TGTGCCACCTGGACCGGACGCACCTACGAGCAGTACTTC. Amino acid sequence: CATWTGRTYEQYF.

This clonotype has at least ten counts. CDR3 protein: CSVEGDGSFEQYF. CDR3 bases: TGCAGCGTTGAAGGGGACGGGAGTTTCGAGCAGTACTTC. The V gene is TRBV29-1, the J gene TRBJ2-7; a weak D match, TRBD2 (6 bases). The CDR3 covers 13 residues. The V end lost 1 base, the J end lost 6 bases, and 13 bases lay between the germline ends. Germline values: CDR1 SQVTM, CDR2 ANQGSEA.

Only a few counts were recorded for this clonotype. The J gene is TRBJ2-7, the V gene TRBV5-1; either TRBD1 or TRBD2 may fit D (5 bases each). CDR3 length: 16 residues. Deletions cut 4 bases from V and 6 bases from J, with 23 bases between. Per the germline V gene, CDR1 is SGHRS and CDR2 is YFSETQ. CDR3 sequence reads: CASSPLQQRGELEQYF. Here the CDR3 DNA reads TGCGCCAGCAGCCCCCTCCAACAGAGGGGAGAGCTCGAGCAGTACTTC.

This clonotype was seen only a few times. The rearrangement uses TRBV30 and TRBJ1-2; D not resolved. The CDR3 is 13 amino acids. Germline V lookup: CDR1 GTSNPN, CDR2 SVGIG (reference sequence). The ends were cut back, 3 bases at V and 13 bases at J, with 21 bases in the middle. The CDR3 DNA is TGTGCCTGGAGGGTGGGCAGCGAGGTAGCAGGCACCTTC. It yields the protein CAWRVGSEVAGTF.

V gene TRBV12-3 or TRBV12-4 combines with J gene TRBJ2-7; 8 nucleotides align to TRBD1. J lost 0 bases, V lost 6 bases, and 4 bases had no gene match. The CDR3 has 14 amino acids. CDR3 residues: CASSRQGTSYEQYF. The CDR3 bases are TGTGCCAGCAGCCGACAGGGGACCTCCTACGAGCAGTACTTC.

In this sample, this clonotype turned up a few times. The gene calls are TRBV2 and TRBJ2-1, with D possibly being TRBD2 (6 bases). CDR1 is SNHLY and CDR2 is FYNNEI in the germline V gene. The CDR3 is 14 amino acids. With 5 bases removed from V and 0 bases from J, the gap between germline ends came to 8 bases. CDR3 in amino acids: CASSRDFSYNEQFF. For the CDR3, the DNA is TGTGCCAGCAGTCGGGACTTCTCCTACAATGAGCAGTTCTTC.

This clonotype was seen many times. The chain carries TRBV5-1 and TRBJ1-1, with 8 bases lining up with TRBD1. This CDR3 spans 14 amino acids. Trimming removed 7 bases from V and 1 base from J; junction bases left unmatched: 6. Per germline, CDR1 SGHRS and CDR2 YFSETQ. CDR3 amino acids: CASGRTGRNTEAFF. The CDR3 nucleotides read TGCGCCAGCGGAAGGACAGGGAGGAACACTGAAGCTTTCTTT.